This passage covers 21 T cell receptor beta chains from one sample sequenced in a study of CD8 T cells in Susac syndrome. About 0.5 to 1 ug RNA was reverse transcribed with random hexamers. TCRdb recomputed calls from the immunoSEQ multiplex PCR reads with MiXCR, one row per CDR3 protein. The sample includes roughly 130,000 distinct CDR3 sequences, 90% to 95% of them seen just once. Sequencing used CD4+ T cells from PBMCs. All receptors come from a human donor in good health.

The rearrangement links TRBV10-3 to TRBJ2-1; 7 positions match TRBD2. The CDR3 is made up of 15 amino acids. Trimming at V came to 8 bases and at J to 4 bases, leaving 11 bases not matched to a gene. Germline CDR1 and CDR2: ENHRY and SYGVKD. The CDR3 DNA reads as TGTGCCATCTCTCGTTCTCTCGGGGGGTACAATGAGCAGTTCTTC. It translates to CAISRSLGGYNEQFF.

The CDR3 DNA follows: TGCGCCAGCAGCCCCTCTAGCGGGAGGGAGGGAGAGACCCAGTACTTC. Translated, it gives CASSPSSGREGETQYF. V is TRBV5-1 and J is TRBJ2-5; the match to TRBD2 covers 12 bases. Germline V gene sequence: CDR1 SGHRS, CDR2 YFSETQ. CDR3 length: 16 amino acids. The junction had 8 bases not matched to a gene; V was cut back by 4 bases and J by 4 bases.

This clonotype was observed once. CDR3 sequence reads: CASSVGGSGANVLTF. DNA for the CDR3: TGTGCCAGCAGCGTAGGTGGCTCTGGGGCCAACGTCCTGACTTTC. The chain links TRBV9 to TRBJ2-6; no clear D gene. Germline values: CDR1 SGDLS, CDR2 YYNGEE. The CDR3 consists of 15 residues. With 0 bases removed from V and 0 bases from J, the gap between germline ends came to 4 bases.

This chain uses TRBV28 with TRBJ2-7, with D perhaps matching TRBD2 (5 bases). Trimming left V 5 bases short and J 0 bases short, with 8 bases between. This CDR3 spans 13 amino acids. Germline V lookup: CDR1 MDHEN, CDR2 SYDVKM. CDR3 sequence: CASSERSSYEQYF. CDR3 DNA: TGTGCCAGCAGTGAGCGGAGCTCCTACGAGCAGTACTTC.

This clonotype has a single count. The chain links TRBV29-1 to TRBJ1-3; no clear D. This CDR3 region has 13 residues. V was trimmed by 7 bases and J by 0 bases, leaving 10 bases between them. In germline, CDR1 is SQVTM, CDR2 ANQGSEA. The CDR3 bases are TGCAGCGGTTCTTCGGACTCTGGAAACACCATATATTTT. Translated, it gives CSGSSDSGNTIYF.

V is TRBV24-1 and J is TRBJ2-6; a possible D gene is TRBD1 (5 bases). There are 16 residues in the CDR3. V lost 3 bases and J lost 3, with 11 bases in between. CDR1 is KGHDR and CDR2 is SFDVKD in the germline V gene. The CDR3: CATSDDSGFGANVLTF. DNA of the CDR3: TGTGCCACCAGTGATGACTCAGGGTTTGGGGCCAACGTCCTGACTTTC.

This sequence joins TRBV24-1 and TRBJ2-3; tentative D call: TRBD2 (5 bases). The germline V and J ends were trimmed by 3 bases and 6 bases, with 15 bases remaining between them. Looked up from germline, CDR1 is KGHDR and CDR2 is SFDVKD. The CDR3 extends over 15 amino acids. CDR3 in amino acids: CATSDPGIGGDTQYF. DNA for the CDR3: TGTGCCACCAGTGATCCCGGGATCGGCGGCGATACGCAGTATTTT.

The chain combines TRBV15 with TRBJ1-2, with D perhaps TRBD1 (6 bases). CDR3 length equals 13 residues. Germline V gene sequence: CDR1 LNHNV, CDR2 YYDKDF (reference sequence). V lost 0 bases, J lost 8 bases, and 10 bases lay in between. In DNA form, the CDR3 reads TGTGCCACCAGCAGAGACAGGGGTTACGGCTACACCTTC. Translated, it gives CATSRDRGYGYTF.

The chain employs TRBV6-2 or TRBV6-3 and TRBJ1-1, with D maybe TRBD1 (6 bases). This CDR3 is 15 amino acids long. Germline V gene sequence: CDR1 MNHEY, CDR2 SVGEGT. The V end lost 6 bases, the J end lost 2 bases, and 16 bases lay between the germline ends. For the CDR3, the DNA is TGTGCCAGCAGATTAATGGACAGAATAAACACTGAAGCTTTCTTT. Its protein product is CASRLMDRINTEAFF.

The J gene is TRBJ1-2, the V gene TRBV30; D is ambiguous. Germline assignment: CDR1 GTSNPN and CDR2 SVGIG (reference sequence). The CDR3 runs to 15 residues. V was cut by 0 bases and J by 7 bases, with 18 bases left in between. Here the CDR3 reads CAWSVLIGRGGGYTF. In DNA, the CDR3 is TGTGCCTGGAGTGTACTGATAGGACGTGGCGGTGGCTACACCTTC.

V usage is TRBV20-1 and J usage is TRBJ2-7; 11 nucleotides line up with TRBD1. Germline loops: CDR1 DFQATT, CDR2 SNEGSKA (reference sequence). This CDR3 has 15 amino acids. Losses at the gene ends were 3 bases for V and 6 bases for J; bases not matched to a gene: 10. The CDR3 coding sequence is TGCAGTGCTAGTGAAGCCGGACAGGGGGCCGTCGAGCAGTACTTC. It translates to CSASEAGQGAVEQYF.

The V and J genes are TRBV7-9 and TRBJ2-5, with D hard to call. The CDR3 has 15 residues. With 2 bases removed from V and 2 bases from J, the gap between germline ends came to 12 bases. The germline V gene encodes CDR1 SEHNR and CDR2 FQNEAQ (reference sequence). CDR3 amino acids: CASSLKGRTQETQYF. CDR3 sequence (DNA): TGTGCCAGCAGCTTAAAAGGACGCACACAAGAGACCCAGTACTTC.

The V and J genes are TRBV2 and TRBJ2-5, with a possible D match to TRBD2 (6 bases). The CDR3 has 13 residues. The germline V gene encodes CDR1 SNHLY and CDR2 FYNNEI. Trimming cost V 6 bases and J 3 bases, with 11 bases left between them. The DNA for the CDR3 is TGTGCCAGCAGGGGGGACTTAGAAGAGACCCAGTACTTC. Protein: CASRGDLEETQYF.

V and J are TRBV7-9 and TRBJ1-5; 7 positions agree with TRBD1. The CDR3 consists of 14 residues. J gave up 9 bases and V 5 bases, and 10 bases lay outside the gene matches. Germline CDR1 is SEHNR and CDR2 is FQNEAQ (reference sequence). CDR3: CASSRTGYKGPQHF. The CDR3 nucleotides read TGTGCCAGCAGCCGGACAGGCTACAAAGGGCCCCAGCATTTT.

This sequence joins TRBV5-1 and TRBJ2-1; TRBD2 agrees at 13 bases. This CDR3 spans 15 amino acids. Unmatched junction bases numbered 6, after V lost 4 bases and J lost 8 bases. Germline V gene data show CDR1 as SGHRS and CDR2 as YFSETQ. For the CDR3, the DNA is TGCGCCAGCAGCCAGGGGACTAGCGGGACGCATGAGCAGTTCTTC. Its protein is CASSQGTSGTHEQFF.

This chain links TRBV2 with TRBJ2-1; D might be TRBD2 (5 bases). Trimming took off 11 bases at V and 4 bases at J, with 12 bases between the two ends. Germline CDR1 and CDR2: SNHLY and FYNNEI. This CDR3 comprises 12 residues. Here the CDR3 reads CAGWTVYNEQFF. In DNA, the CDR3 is TGTGCCGGTTGGACTGTGTACAATGAGCAGTTCTTC.

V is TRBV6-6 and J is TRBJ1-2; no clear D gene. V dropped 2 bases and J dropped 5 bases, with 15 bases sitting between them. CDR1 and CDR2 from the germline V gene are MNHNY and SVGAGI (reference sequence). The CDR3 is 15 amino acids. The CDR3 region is CASSYRTSSSYGYTF. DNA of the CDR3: TGTGCCAGCAGTTACCGGACCTCCAGTTCTTATGGCTACACCTTC.

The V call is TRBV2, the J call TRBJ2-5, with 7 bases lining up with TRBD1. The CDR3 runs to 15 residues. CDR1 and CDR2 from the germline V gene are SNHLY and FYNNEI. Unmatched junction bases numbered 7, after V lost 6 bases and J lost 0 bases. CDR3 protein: CASRRTGANQETQYF. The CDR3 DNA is TGTGCCAGCAGGAGGACAGGAGCCAACCAAGAGACCCAGTACTTC.

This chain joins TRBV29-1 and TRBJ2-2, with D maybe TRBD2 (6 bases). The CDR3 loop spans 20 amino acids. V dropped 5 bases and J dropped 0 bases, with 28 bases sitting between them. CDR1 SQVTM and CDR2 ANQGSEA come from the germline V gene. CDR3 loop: CSVLDMGDLLFIANTGELFF. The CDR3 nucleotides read TGCAGCGTTCTTGATATGGGGGACTTGCTGTTTATCGCGAACACCGGGGAGCTGTTTTTT.

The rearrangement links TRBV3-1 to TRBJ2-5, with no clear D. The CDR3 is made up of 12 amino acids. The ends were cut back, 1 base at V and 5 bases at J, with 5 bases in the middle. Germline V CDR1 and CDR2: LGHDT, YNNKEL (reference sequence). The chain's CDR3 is CASSQVPETQYF. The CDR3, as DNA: TGTGCCAGCAGCCAAGTTCCGGAGACCCAGTACTTC.

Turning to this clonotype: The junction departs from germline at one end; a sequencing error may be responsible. CDR3 DNA: TGTGCCAGCAGCCCTCCGACAGGGAGCTCTGAAAACACCATATATTTT. It is translated as CASSPPTGSSENTIYF. The chain recombines TRBV13 with TRBJ1-3; 7 bases align to TRBD1. Germline CDR1 and CDR2: PRHDT and FYEKMQ (reference sequence). This CDR3 has 16 amino acids.